This passage covers 28 T cell receptor beta chains from one sample sequenced in a study of T cells in Graves' hyperthyroidism and ophthalmopathy (dated by TCRdb to the late 2010s). The library was made by multiplex PCR. Reads for this sample came from an Illumina HiSeq 2000. TCR beta CDR3 regions were amplified from RNA transcripts. For the first round of RT-PCR on the TCR CDR3, the HTBI primer set was used together with the Qiagen OneStep RT-PCR kit. In-frame beta chains were kept once TCRdb had trimmed the public reads at Q25 with fastp and called clones with MiXCR. Duplicate CDR3 protein sequences are folded into a single record with the most common DNA and genes. This sample holds 490,000 or so distinct CDR3 sequences; 20% to 25% were observed only once. The ten largest clonotypes hold 45% to 50% of the sample. The specimen sequenced was blood. The receptor source for this set is a woman in her 70s with Graves' ophthalmopathy.

This clonotype occurred many times. The chain employs TRBV12-5 and TRBJ2-3, with 9 bases lining up with TRBD1. J lost 3 bases, V lost 4 bases, and 2 bases had no gene match. This CDR3 is built from 14 residues. CDR1 LGHNT and CDR2 FRNRAP come from the germline V gene. The CDR3 is CASGSGTGTDTQYF. The CDR3, as DNA: TGTGCTAGTGGTTCCGGGACAGGGACAGATACGCAGTATTTT.

J is TRBJ2-1 and V is TRBV24-1; D is ambiguous. V was trimmed by 9 bases and J by 7 bases, leaving 9 bases between them. The CDR3 contains 11 residues. Germline-derived CDR1 and CDR2 are KGHDR and SFDVKD. Here the CDR3 reads CATGQWNEQFF. In nucleotides, the CDR3 is TGTGCCACCGGTCAATGGAATGAGCAGTTCTTC.

This clonotype came up a few times. The rearrangement uses TRBV11-2 and TRBJ2-2, with D perhaps TRBD1 (5 bases). The germline V and J ends were trimmed by 5 bases and 3 bases, with 10 bases remaining between them. The germline V gene has CDR1 SGHAT and CDR2 FQNNGV. The CDR3 is 14 amino acids. The CDR3 loop is CASSIGHYTGELFF. CDR3 bases: TGTGCCAGCAGCATAGGACATTACACCGGGGAGCTGTTTTTT.

This clonotype showed up many times. The chain is built from TRBV27 and TRBJ1-1; TRBD1 aligns across 9 bases. Germline CDR1 and CDR2: MNHEY and SMNVEV (reference sequence). The trim removed 4 bases at V and 5 bases at J, leaving 11 bases unmatched. The CDR3 consists of 16 residues. Written as DNA, the CDR3 is TGTGCCAGCAGTTACCGCGGGACAGGGTTCTTGACTGAAGCTTTCTTT. Translated: CASSYRGTGFLTEAFF.

The chain has TRBV20-1 and TRBJ2-7; 8 nucleotides match TRBD2. From germline, CDR1 is DFQATT and CDR2 SNEGSKA (reference sequence). The CDR3 spans 14 residues. With 1 base clipped from V and 2 bases from J, the junction kept 4 bases outside the gene matches. In nucleotides, the CDR3 is TGCAGTGCTAGAGTGGGTAGCGGGGCCTACGAGCAGTACTTC. This sequence encodes CSARVGSGAYEQYF.

At least ten counts were recorded for this clonotype. The chain joins TRBV7-8 to TRBJ2-1; 12 bases are shared with TRBD2. This CDR3 is 16 amino acids long. Germline trimming cut 5 bases from V and 3 bases from J; bases unmatched to any gene: 5. Germline V lookup: CDR1 SGHVS, CDR2 FQNEAQ. The CDR3 sequence is CASSISSGRVYNEQFF. The CDR3 DNA reads as TGTGCCAGCAGCATTTCTAGCGGGAGGGTCTACAATGAGCAGTTCTTC.

The table lists this clonotype with a few counts. This rearrangement joins TRBV29-1 to TRBJ2-7, with a weak D call TRBD1 (5 bases). From germline, CDR1 is SQVTM and CDR2 ANQGSEA. V lost 3 bases to trimming and J lost 6 bases, with 15 bases between them. This CDR3 has 13 amino acids. The CDR3 spells CSVELATALEQYF. In nucleotides, the CDR3 is TGCAGCGTTGAGTTGGCGACAGCTCTCGAGCAGTACTTC.

This clonotype was seen a few times. This chain links TRBV7-6 with TRBJ2-1; perhaps TRBD2 as D (6 bases). CDR3 length equals 18 residues. Germline V gives CDR1 SGHVS, CDR2 FNYEAQ. V was trimmed by 3 bases and J by 8 bases, leaving 26 bases between them. In DNA form, the CDR3 reads TGTGCCAGCAGCTTCGCCGGGACTCTCCTTGTGGGGCAAGATGAGCAGTTCTTC. Translation: CASSFAGTLLVGQDEQFF.

The sample holds a few counts of this clonotype. V usage is TRBV7-2 and J usage is TRBJ2-1; possible D gene TRBD1, 5 bases. Germline V gives CDR1 SGHTA, CDR2 FQGNSA. V lost 2 bases and J 6 bases, leaving 17 bases between the germline ends. The CDR3 spans 16 residues. The CDR3 spells CASSLWGWDIRNEQFF. Written as DNA, the CDR3 is TGTGCCAGCAGCTTATGGGGCTGGGATATTCGCAATGAGCAGTTCTTC.

This clonotype appeared once. V usage is TRBV28 and J usage is TRBJ2-7, with 7 bases that match TRBD1. The CDR3 has 15 residues. From germline, CDR1 is MDHEN and CDR2 SYDVKM. Trimming cost V 5 bases and J 1 base; bases outside gene matches: 8. DNA for the CDR3: TGTGCCAGCAGTGTCCCACAGGGGCGATCCTACGAGCAGTACTTC. This codes for CASSVPQGRSYEQYF.

There are many counts of this clonotype. The chain uses TRBV11-2 and TRBJ2-1; 14 nucleotides agree with TRBD2. The germline gives CDR1 SGHAT, CDR2 FQNNGV. V shed 4 bases, J shed 6 bases, and the junction held 14 bases outside the gene matches. The CDR3 loop spans 19 amino acids. The CDR3: CASSSTRLAGGRYLNEQFF. In DNA, the CDR3 is TGTGCCAGCAGCTCCACCCGACTAGCGGGAGGGCGCTATCTCAATGAGCAGTTCTTC.

There are a few counts of this clonotype. V usage is TRBV11-3 and J usage is TRBJ2-1, with D unresolved. The CDR3 covers 12 residues. V was pared by 4 bases and J by 8 bases, with 9 bases between. Looked up from germline, CDR1 is SGHNT and CDR2 is YENEEA. CDR3 DNA: TGTGCCAGCAGCTCTGCACACGATGAGCAGTTCTTC. This sequence encodes CASSSAHDEQFF.

The V call is TRBV6-1, the J call TRBJ2-2; D ambiguous. CDR1 is MNHNS and CDR2 is SASEGT in the germline V gene. The V end lost 7 bases, the J end lost 3 bases, and 9 bases lay between the germline ends. The CDR3 consists of 13 residues. CDR3 bases: TGTGCCAGCAACCAAGGACACACCGGGGAGCTGTTTTTT. Translation gives CASNQGHTGELFF.

The chain has TRBV6-2 or TRBV6-3 and TRBJ1-1; D is unclear. The CDR3 is 14 amino acids. Germline loops: CDR1 MNHEY, CDR2 SVGEGT. Trimming removed 4 bases at V and 1 base at J, with 10 bases between. CDR3 coding DNA: TGTGCCAGCAGTTCCTCGACTGAGAACACTGAAGCTTTCTTT. This translates into CASSSSTENTEAFF.

The CDR3 region is CASSQGQGGYTF. In DNA, the CDR3 is TGCGCCAGCAGCCAGGGACAAGGTGGCTACACCTTC. The chain couples TRBV5-1 to TRBJ1-2, with a weak D call TRBD1 (6 bases). This CDR3 contains 12 residues. Germline V gives CDR1 SGHRS, CDR2 YFSETQ. V was shortened by 4 bases and J by 7 bases, with 11 bases between the two germline ends.

This clonotype has only a few counts. V usage is TRBV30 and J usage is TRBJ2-3; no firm D call. The CDR3 sequence is 13 residues long. In germline, CDR1 is GTSNPN, CDR2 SVGIG (reference sequence). The V end lost 0 bases, the J end lost 6 bases, and 10 bases lay between the germline ends. This CDR3 is CAWSVSQSDTQYF. CDR3 nucleotide sequence: TGTGCCTGGAGTGTATCCCAGTCGGATACGCAGTATTTT.

This clonotype occurred many times. This rearrangement joins TRBV28 to TRBJ2-3; D might be TRBD1 or TRBD2, each matching 5 bases. V lost 3 bases to trimming and J lost 4 bases, with 11 bases between them. Germline V gene sequence: CDR1 MDHEN, CDR2 SYDVKM. This CDR3 contains 14 residues. The CDR3, as DNA: TGTGCCAGCAGTTTTCAGAGGGGCCCAGATACGCAGTATTTT. As protein: CASSFQRGPDTQYF.

V usage is TRBV6-5 and J usage is TRBJ2-1; TRBD2 agrees at 7 bases. There are 15 residues in the CDR3. Trimming at V came to 2 bases and at J to 5 bases, leaving 6 bases not matched to a gene. Germline CDR1 is MNHEY and CDR2 is SVGAGI. CDR3 loop: CASSYVAGVHNEQFF. The CDR3 nucleotides read TGTGCCAGCAGTTACGTGGCGGGAGTGCACAATGAGCAGTTCTTC.

This clonotype was detected a few times. As DNA, the CDR3 is TGTGCCAGCAGTTTACTAACTAGCGGACCTTACGAGCAGTACTTC. It codes for CASSLLTSGPYEQYF. V usage is TRBV27 and J usage is TRBJ2-7; TRBD2 agrees at 8 bases. With V trimmed by 2 bases and J by 4 bases, 7 bases remained unmatched. Germline lookup yields CDR1 MNHEY and CDR2 SMNVEV (reference sequence). This CDR3 has 15 residues.

The chain combines TRBV20-1 with TRBJ2-3; 13 bases align to TRBD2. CDR3 size: 17 residues. Trimming took 6 bases from V and 4 from J; bases not matched to a gene: 13. Per the germline V gene, CDR1 is DFQATT and CDR2 is SNEGSKA (reference sequence). The CDR3 DNA sequence: TGCAGTGCCCCGCCCGGACTAGCGGGAGTTTGGGCAGATACGCAGTATTTT. The encoded protein is CSAPPGLAGVWADTQYF.

This clonotype was seen many times. The chain links TRBV19 to TRBJ2-2; TRBD2 might be the D (5 bases). Trimming cost V 5 bases and J 5 bases, with 12 bases left between them. The V gene's germline CDR1 is LNHDA and CDR2 SQIVND (reference sequence). This CDR3 is built from 14 residues. CDR3 sequence (DNA): TGTGCCAGTAGTCGGTGGGAGTGGACCGGGGAGCTGTTTTTT. Amino acid sequence: CASSRWEWTGELFF. Full variable domain (rest looked up from reference TRBV19 and TRBJ2-2): DGGITQSPKYLFRKEGQNVTLSCEQNLNHDAMYWYRQDPGQGLRLIYYSQIVNDFQKGDIAEGYSVSREKKESFPLTVTSAQKNPTAFYLCASSRWEWTGELFFGEGSRLTVL.

A word on this clonotype: This could be a read error, since a much larger clone is one nucleotide away. V usage is TRBV7-2 and J usage is TRBJ1-4, with D hard to call. Germline CDR1 SGHTA, CDR2 FQGNSA. The CDR3 has 15 residues. CDR3 protein: CASSLNGATNEKLVF. CDR3 DNA sequence: TGTGCCAGCAGCTTAAATGGCGCAACTAATGAAAAACTGGTTTTT.

This clonotype was detected only once. The V gene is TRBV28, the J gene TRBJ2-7; D is unclear. Germline loops: CDR1 MDHEN, CDR2 SYDVKM. V shed 8 bases and J shed 3 bases, with 20 bases lying between them. The CDR3 covers 15 residues. CDR3 nucleotides: TGTGCCAGCGGCCCCGTGGTTGGGTTCAACTACGAGCAGTACTTC. It codes for CASGPVVGFNYEQYF.

V gene TRBV7-2 combines with J gene TRBJ2-7, with D possibly TRBD2 on 5 matching bases. CDR3 length: 12 residues. In germline, CDR1 is SGHTA, CDR2 FQGNSA. Trimming took off 2 bases at V and 6 bases at J, with 8 bases between the two ends. DNA for the CDR3: TGTGCCAGCAGCTTAATGGGAGCCGAGCAGTACTTC. It translates to CASSLMGAEQYF. Full variable domain (missing parts from reference TRBV7-2 and TRBJ2-7): GAGVSQSPSNKVTEKGKDVELRCDPISGHTALYWYRQSLGQGLEFLIYFQGNSAPDKSGLPSDRFSAERTGGSVSTLTIQRTQQEDSAVYLCASSLMGAEQYFGPGTRLTVT.

This clonotype was detected many times. The rearrangement joins TRBV28 to TRBJ2-7; 11 bases align to TRBD1. V lost 5 bases, J lost 6 bases, and 18 bases stayed unmatched. The CDR3 runs to 18 residues. From germline, CDR1 is MDHEN and CDR2 SYDVKM. CDR3 sequence: CASSASLGRDRGFFEQYF. The CDR3 nucleotides read TGTGCCAGCAGTGCTTCCCTCGGTAGGGACAGGGGGTTCTTCGAGCAGTACTTC.

This clonotype was found a few times. This sequence joins TRBV28 and TRBJ2-3; 10 bases are a match to TRBD2. Losses at the gene ends were 5 bases for V and 5 bases for J; bases not matched to a gene: 13. The CDR3 extends over 17 amino acids. Germline CDR1 and CDR2: MDHEN and SYDVKM. The CDR3 DNA is TGTGCCAGCAGTGAACTCGGCCTAGCGGGAGCAGTAGATACGCAGTATTTT. Translating it yields CASSELGLAGAVDTQYF. Full variable domain (outside the CDR3, taken from reference TRBV28 and TRBJ2-3): DVKVTQSSRYLVKRTGEKVFLECVQDMDHENMFWYRQDPGLGLRLIYFSYDVKMKEKGDIPEGYSVSREKKERFSLILESASTNQTSMYLCASSELGLAGAVDTQYFGPGTRLTVL.

The chain links TRBV30 to TRBJ1-1; D remains unclear. The CDR3 consists of 12 residues. V dropped 1 base and J dropped 6 bases, with 9 bases sitting between them. Germline-derived CDR1 and CDR2 are GTSNPN and SVGIG (reference sequence). Here the CDR3 DNA reads TGTGCCTGGAGTGACGGACGCGCTGAAGCTTTCTTT. Residues: CAWSDGRAEAFF.

The genes are TRBV5-6 and TRBJ1-1, with D possibly matching TRBD1 (5 bases). Deletions cut 5 bases from V and 11 bases from J, with 19 bases between. The germline gives CDR1 SGHDT, CDR2 YYEEEE. CDR3 length equals 13 residues. DNA of the CDR3: TGTGCCAGCAGTGCCGGGACCAACACTCAGGCTTTCTTT. The encoded protein is CASSAGTNTQAFF.